This TCR beta chain originates from a study of CD8 T cells in Susac syndrome. Trimming left V 6 bases short and J 9 bases short, with 3 bases between. The CDR3 contains 9 residues. The germline V gene has CDR1 MGHDK and CDR2 SYGVNS. Random-hexamer reverse transcription was applied to 0.5 to 1 ug RNA. Multiplex PCR with immunoSEQ amplified the TCR beta CDR3 across 54 Vbeta and 13 Jbeta. Using its own MiXCR run on the immunoSEQ multiplex PCR reads, TCRdb lists one record per CDR3 protein. The table lists around 220,000 distinct CDR3 sequences, around nine tenths of them singletons. This TCR came from a human donor with multiple sclerosis. The chain combines TRBV25-1 with TRBJ1-3; D gene ambiguous. Sequencing was done on a sample of CD8+ T cells from PBMCs. CDR3 in DNA: TGTGCCAGCAGGAGCACCATATATTTT. It encodes CASRSTIYF.